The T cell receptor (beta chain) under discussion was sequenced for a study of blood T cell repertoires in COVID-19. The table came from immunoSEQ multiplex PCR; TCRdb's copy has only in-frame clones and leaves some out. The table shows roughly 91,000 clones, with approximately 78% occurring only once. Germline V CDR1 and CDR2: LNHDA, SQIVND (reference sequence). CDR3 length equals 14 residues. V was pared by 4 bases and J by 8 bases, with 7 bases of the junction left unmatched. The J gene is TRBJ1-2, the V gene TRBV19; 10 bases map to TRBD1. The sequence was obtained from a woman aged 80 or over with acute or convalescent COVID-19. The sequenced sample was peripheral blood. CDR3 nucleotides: TGTGCCAGTAGTACGAGACAGGGGGCTTACGGCTACACCTTC. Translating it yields CASSTRQGAYGYTF.